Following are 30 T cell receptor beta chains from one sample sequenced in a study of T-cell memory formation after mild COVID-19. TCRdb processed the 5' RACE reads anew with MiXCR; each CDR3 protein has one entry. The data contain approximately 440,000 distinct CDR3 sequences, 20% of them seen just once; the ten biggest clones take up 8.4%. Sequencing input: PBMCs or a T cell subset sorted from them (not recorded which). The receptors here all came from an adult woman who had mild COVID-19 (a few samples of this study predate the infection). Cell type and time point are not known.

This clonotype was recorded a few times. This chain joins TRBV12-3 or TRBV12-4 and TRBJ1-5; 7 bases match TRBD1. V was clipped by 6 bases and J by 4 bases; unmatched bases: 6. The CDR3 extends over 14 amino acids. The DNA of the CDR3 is TGTGCCAGCAGAATAGAGGGACAGAATCAGCCCCAGCATTTT. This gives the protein CASRIEGQNQPQHF.

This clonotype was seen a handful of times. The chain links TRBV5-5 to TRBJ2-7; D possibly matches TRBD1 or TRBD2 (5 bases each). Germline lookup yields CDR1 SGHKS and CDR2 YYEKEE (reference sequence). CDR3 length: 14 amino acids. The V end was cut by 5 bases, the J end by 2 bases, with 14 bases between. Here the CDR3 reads CASRDSEGPYEQYF. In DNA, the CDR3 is TGTGCCAGCAGAGACAGCGAGGGGCCCTACGAGCAGTACTTC.

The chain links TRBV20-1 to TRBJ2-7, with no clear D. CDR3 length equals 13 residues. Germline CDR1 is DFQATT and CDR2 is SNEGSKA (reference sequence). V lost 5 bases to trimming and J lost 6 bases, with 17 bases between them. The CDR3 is CSAEYVSDSEQYF. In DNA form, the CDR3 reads TGCAGTGCTGAGTATGTATCGGATTCCGAGCAGTACTTC.

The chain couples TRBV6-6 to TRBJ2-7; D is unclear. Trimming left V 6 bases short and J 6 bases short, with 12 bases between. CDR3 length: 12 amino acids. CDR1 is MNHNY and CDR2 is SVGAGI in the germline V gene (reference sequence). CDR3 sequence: CASSPRLGEQYF. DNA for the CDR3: TGTGCCAGCAGCCCCAGGTTGGGCGAGCAGTACTTC.

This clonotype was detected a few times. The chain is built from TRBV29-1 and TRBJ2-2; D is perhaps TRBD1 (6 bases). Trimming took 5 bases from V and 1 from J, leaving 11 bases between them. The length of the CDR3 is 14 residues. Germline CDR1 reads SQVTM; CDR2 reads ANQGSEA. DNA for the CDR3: TGCAGCGTTCGACAGGTCCTGAACACCGGGGAGCTGTTTTTT. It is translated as CSVRQVLNTGELFF.

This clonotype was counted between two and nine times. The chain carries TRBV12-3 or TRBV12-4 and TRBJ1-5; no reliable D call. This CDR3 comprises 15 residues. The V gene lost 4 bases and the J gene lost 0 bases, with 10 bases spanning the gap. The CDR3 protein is CASSSALGSNQPQHF. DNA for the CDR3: TGTGCCAGCAGTTCAGCCCTTGGTAGCAATCAGCCCCAGCATTTT.

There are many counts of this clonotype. The CDR3 region has the DNA TGCGCCAGCAGCTTGGCCCCTACTCAAGAGACCCAGTACTTC. This gives the protein CASSLAPTQETQYF. The chain couples TRBV5-1 to TRBJ2-5; D ambiguous. This CDR3 has 14 residues. Germline CDR1 is SGHRS and CDR2 is YFSETQ. Trimming pared 0 bases from V and 2 bases from J, leaving 8 bases between.

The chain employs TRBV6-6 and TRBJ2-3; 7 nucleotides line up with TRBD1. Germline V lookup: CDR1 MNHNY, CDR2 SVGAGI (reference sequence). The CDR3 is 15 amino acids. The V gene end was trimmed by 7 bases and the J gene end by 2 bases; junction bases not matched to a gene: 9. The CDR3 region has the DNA TGTGCCAGCAACCCGGACAGGACGATCACAGATACGCAGTATTTT. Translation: CASNPDRTITDTQYF.

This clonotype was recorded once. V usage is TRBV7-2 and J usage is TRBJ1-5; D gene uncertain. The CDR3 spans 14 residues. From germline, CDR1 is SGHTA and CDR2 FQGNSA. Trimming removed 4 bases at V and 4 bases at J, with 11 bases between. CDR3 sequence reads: CASSWEGVNQPQHF. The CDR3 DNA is TGTGCCAGCAGCTGGGAGGGAGTTAATCAGCCCCAGCATTTT.

The CDR3 region is CASTLDRVSEAFF. Written as DNA, the CDR3 is TGTGCCAGCACCCTGGACAGGGTGAGTGAAGCTTTCTTT. This chain uses TRBV2 with TRBJ1-1; TRBD1 aligns across 8 bases. The CDR3 is 13 amino acids. Germline CDR1 reads SNHLY; CDR2 reads FYNNEI. V gave up 7 bases and J gave up 7 bases; unmatched junction bases: 8.

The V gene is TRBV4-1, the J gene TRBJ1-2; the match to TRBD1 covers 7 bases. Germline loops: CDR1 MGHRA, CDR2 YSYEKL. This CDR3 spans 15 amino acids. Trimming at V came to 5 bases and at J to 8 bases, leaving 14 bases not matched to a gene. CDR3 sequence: CASSFEGAPFRGYTF. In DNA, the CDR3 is TGCGCCAGCAGCTTTGAGGGGGCACCGTTTAGGGGCTACACCTTC.

The CDR3 nucleotides are TGCAGCGTTAGTGCTCTTGGAAACACCATATATTTT. Its translation is CSVSALGNTIYF. The chain is built from TRBV29-1 and TRBJ1-3; D is unclear. V was shortened by 5 bases and J by 3 bases, with 8 bases between the two germline ends. CDR1 is SQVTM and CDR2 is ANQGSEA in the germline V gene. The CDR3 extends over 12 amino acids.

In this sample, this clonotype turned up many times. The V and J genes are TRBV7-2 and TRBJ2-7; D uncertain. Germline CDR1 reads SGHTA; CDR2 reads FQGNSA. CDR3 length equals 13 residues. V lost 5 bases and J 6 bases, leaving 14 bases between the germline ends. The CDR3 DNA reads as TGTGCCAGCAGCCCGTCGACCGTTCGCGAGCAGTACTTC. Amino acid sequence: CASSPSTVREQYF.

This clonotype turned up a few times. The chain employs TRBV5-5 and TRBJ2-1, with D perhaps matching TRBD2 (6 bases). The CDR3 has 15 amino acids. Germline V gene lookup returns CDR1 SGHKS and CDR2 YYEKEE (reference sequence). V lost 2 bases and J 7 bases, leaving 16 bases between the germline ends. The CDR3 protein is CASSFRDSEWNEQFF. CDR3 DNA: TGTGCCAGCAGCTTCCGGGACTCAGAATGGAATGAGCAGTTCTTC.

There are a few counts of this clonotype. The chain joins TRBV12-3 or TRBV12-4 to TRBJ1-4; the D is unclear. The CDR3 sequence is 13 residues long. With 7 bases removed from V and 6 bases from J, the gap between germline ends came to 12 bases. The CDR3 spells CASTETPHEKLFF. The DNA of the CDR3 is TGTGCCAGCACTGAGACTCCCCATGAAAAACTGTTTTTT.

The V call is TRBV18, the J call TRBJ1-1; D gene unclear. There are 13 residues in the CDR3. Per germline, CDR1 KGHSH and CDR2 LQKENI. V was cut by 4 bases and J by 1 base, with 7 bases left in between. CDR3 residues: CASSLRANTEAFF. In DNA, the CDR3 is TGTGCCAGCTCACTCCGAGCGAACACTGAAGCTTTCTTT.

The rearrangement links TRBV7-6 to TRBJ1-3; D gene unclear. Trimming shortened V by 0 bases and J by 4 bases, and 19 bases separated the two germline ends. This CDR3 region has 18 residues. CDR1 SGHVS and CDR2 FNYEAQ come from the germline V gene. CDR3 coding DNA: TGTGCCAGCAGCTTAGCAGTATTCGATCGGGTCGTGGGAAACACCATATATTTT. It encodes CASSLAVFDRVVGNTIYF.

CDR3 bases: TGCAGTGCTTCCGGGACAGGGGTTGGGTTTTCAGAGACCCAGTACTTC. This codes for CSASGTGVGFSETQYF. This rearrangement joins TRBV20-1 to TRBJ2-5, with 10 positions matching TRBD1. This CDR3 is built from 16 residues. In germline, CDR1 is DFQATT, CDR2 SNEGSKA (reference sequence). Trimming at V came to 5 bases and at J to 4 bases, leaving 13 bases not matched to a gene.

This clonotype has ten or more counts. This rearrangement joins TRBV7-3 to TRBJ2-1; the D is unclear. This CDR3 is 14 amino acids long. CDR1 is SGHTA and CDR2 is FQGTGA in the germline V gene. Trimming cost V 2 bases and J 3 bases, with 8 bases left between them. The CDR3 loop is CASSLGQDYNEQFF. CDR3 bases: TGTGCCAGCAGCTTAGGCCAGGACTACAATGAGCAGTTCTTC.

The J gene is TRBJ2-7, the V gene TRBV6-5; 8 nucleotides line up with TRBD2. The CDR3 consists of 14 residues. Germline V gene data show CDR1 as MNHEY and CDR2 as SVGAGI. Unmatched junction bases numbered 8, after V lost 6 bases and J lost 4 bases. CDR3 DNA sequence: TGTGCCAGCAGCACCGCTAGCGGGTTGTACGAGCAGTACTTC. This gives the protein CASSTASGLYEQYF.

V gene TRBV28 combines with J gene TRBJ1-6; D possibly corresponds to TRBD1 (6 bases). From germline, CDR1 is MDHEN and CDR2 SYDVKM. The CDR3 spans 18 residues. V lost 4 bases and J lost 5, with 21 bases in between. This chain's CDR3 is CASSSGAATGFNNSPLHF. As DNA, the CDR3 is TGTGCCAGCAGTTCCGGAGCTGCGACAGGATTCAATAATTCACCCCTCCACTTT.

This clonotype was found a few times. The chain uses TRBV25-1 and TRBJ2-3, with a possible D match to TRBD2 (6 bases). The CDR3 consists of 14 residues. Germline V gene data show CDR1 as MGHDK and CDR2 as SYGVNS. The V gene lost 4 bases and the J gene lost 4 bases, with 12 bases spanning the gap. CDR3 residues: CASSAQTRPDTQYF. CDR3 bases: TGTGCCAGCAGTGCTCAGACTAGGCCAGATACGCAGTATTTT.

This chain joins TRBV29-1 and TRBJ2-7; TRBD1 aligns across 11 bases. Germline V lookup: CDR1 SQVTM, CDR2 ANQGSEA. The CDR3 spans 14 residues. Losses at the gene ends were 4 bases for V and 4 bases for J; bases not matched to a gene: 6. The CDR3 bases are TGCAGCGTTGGTACCCGGGACAGGGGGTACGAGCAGTACTTC. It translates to CSVGTRDRGYEQYF.

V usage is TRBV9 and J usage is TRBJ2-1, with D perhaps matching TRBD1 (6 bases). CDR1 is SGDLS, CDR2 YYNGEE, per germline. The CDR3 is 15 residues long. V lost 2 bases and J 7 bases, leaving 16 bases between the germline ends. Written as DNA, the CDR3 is TGTGCCAGCAGCGTGGGGGCCCCCCTAACTAATGAGCAGTTCTTC. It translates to CASSVGAPLTNEQFF. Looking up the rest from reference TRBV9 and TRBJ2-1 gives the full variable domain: DSGVTQTPKHLITATGQRVTLRCSPRSGDLSVYWYQQSLDQGLQFLIQYYNGEERAKGNILERFSAQQFPDLHSELNLSSLELGDSALYFCASSVGAPLTNEQFFGPGTRLTVL.

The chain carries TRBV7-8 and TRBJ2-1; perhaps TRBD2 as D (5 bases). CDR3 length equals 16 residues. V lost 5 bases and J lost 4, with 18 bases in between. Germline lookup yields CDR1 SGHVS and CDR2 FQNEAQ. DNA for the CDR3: TGTGCCAGCAGCGCCCCTGGTGGGAGAACATACAATGAGCAGTTCTTC. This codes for CASSAPGGRTYNEQFF.

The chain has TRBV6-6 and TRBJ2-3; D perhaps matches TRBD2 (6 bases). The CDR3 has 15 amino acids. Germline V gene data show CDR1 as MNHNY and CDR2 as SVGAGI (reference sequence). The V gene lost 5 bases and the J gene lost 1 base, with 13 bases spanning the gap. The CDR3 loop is CASSPGLDRTDTQYF. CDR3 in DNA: TGTGCCAGCAGTCCGGGACTTGACCGCACAGATACGCAGTATTTT.

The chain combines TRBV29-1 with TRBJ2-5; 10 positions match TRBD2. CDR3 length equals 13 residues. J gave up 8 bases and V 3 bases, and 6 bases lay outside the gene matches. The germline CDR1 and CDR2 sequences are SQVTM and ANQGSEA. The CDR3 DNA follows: TGCAGCGTTGAGCTCCTAGCGGGAGAAACCCAGTACTTC. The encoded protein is CSVELLAGETQYF.

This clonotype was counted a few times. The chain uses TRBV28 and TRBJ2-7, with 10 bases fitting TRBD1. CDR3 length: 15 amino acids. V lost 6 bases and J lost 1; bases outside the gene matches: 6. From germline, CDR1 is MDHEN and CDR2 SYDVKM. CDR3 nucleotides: TGTGCCAGCAGGCAAGGGACAGGGGATTCCTACGAGCAGTACTTC. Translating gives CASRQGTGDSYEQYF.

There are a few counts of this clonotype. DNA for the CDR3: TGTGCCAGCAGCTTGGCCCCCCCCGGCTACACCTTC. Its protein is CASSLAPPGYTF. The rearrangement uses TRBV7-9 and TRBJ1-2, with D unclear. Germline V gene sequence: CDR1 SEHNR, CDR2 FQNEAQ (reference sequence). The CDR3 is 12 residues long. V was trimmed by 3 bases and J by 8 bases, leaving 10 bases between them.

CDR3 sequence (DNA): TGTGCCTGGACCAGGACTAGCGCAGATACGCAGTATTTT. It is translated as CAWTRTSADTQYF. The chain couples TRBV30 to TRBJ2-3, with 9 bases identical to TRBD2. The CDR3 is 13 residues long. Losses at the gene ends were 4 bases for V and 4 bases for J; bases not matched to a gene: 3. Germline V gene lookup returns CDR1 GTSNPN and CDR2 SVGIG (reference sequence).